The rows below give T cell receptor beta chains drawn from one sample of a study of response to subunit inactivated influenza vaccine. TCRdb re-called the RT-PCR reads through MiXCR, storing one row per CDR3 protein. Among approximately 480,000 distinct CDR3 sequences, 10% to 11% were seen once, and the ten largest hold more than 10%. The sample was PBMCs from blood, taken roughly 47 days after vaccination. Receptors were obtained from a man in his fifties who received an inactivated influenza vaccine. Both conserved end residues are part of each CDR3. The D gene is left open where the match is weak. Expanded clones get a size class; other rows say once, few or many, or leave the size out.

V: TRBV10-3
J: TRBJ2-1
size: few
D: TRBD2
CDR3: CAVQREVNNEQFF
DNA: TGTGCCGTCCAGCGGGAGGTAAACAATGAGCAGTTCTTC

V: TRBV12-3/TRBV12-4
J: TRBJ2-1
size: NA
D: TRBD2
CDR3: CASSFRARGLAGEQFF
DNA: TGTGCCAGCAGTTTCCGGGCGCGGGGACTAGCGGGGGAGCAGTTCTTC

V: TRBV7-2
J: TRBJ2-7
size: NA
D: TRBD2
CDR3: CASSLAALAGVNEQYF
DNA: TGTGCCAGCAGCTTAGCGGCCCTAGCGGGGGTCAACGAGCAGTACTTC

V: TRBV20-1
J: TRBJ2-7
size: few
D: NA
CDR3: CSAPLPGYSYEQYF
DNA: TGCAGTGCCCCGCTTCCAGGCTATAGCTACGAGCAGTACTTC

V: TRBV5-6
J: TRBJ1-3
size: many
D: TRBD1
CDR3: CASSSIDRGGNTIYF
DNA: TGTGCCAGCAGCTCCATCGACAGGGGCGGAAACACCATATATTTT

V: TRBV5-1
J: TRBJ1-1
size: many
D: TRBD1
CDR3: CASSVAGQPNTEAFF
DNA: TGCGCCAGCAGCGTCGCGGGACAGCCGAACACTGAAGCTTTCTTT

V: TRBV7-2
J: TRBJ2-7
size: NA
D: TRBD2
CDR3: CASSWGLAGGPVYEQYF
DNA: TGTGCCAGCAGCTGGGGACTAGCGGGGGGCCCTGTCTACGAGCAGTACTTC

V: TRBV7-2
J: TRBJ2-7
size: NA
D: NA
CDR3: CASSLAASYEQYF
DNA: TGTGCCAGCAGCTTAGCTGCGTCCTACGAGCAGTACTTC

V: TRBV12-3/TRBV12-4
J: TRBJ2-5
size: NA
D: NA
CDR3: CASSPSGTEETQYF
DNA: TGTGCCAGCAGCCCCAGCGGGACAGAAGAGACCCAGTACTTC

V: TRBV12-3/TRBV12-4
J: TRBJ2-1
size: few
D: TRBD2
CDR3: CASSPSGLYNEQFF
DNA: TGTGCCAGCAGCCCTAGCGGACTCTACAATGAGCAGTTCTTC

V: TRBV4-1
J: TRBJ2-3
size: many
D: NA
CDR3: CASSRGPSTDTQYF
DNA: TGCGCCAGCAGCCGGGGTCCCAGCACAGATACGCAGTATTTT

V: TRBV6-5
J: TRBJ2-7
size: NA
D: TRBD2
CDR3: CASSYSGLAGSYEQYF
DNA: TGTGCCAGCAGTTACTCGGGACTAGCGGGGTCCTACGAGCAGTACTTC

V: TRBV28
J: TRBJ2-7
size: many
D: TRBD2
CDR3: CASSPSGSYEQYF
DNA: TGTGCCAGCAGTCCTAGCGGGTCCTACGAGCAGTACTTC

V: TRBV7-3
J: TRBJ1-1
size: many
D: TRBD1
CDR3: CASSATGGTEAFF
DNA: TGTGCCAGCAGCGCCACAGGGGGCACTGAAGCTTTCTTT

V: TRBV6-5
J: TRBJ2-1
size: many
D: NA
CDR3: CASSFLGPGLDEQFF
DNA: TGTGCCAGCAGTTTTCTCGGACCGGGCCTCGATGAGCAGTTCTTC

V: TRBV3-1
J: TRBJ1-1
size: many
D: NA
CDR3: CASSQGLGAGTEAFF
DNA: TGTGCCAGCAGCCAAGGGCTCGGGGCTGGCACTGAAGCTTTCTTT

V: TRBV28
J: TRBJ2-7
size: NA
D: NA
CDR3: CASSLWPRGYEQYF
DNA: TGTGCCAGCAGTTTATGGCCCAGGGGCTACGAGCAGTACTTC

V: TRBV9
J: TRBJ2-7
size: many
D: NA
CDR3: CASSIPAPLTYEQYF
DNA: TGTGCCAGCAGCATTCCGGCTCCACTCACCTACGAGCAGTACTTC

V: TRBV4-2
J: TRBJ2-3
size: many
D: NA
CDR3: CASSQVISSTDTQYF
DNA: TGTGCCAGCAGCCAAGTAATTAGTTCCACAGATACGCAGTATTTT

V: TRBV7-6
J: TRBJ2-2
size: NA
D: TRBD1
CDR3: CASSSRQGTVGELFF
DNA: TGTGCCAGCAGCTCACGACAGGGAACGGTCGGGGAGCTGTTTTTT

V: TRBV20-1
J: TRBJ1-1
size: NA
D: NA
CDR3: CSAPLGPEAFF
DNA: TGCAGTGCCCCTCTGGGCCCTGAAGCTTTCTTT

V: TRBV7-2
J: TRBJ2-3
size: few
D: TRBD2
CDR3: CASRKVAGGPVTDTQYF
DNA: TGTGCCAGCAGAAAAGTAGCGGGGGGGCCGGTCACAGATACGCAGTATTTT

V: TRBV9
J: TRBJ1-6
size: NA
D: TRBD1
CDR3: CASSVDVRGQSPLHF
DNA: TGTGCCAGCAGCGTAGATGTCAGGGGGCAGTCACCCCTCCACTTT

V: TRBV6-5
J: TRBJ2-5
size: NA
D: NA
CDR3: CASSYGKLDLHQETQYF
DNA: TGTGCCAGCAGTTACGGGAAACTAGATTTGCACCAAGAGACCCAGTACTTC

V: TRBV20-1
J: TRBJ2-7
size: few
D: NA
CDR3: CSARRDMIYEQYF
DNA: TGCAGTGCCCGCCGGGACATGATATACGAGCAGTACTTC

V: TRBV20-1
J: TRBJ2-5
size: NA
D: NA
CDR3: CSAQKATEETQYF
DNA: TGCAGTGCTCAAAAAGCGACAGAAGAGACCCAGTACTTC

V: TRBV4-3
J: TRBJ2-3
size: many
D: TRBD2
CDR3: CASSQDGGGNTDTQYF
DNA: TGCGCCAGCAGCCAAGATGGGGGGGGAAACACAGATACGCAGTATTTT

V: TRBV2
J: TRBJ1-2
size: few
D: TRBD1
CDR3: CASSEKGTGRRVYGYTF
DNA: TGTGCCAGCAGTGAAAAGGGGACAGGTCGGCGGGTGTATGGCTACACCTTC

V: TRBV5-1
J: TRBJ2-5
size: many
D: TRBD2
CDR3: CASSGLAGNQETQYF
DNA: TGCGCCAGCAGCGGACTAGCGGGGAACCAAGAGACCCAGTACTTC

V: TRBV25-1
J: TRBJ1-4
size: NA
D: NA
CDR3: CASSEGSQANEKLFF
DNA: TGTGCCAGCAGTGAAGGTAGCCAGGCGAATGAAAAACTGTTTTTT

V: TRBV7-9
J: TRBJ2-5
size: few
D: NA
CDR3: CASSLALSDLLETQYF
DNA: TGTGCCAGCAGCTTAGCGCTAAGCGACCTCCTGGAGACCCAGTACTTC

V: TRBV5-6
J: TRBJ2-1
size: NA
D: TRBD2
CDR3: CASSSMSGRASYNEQFF
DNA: TGTGCCAGCAGCTCGATGAGCGGGAGGGCCTCCTACAATGAGCAGTTCTTC

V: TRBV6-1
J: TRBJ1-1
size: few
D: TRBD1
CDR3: CATFQGAPGEAFF
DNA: TGTGCCACCTTCCAGGGGGCCCCGGGTGAAGCTTTCTTT

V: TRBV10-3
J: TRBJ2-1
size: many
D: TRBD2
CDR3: CAIKQRGGRDNEQFF
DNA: TGTGCCATCAAGCAGCGGGGGGGCCGAGACAATGAGCAGTTCTTC

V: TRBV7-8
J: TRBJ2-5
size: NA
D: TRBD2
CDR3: CASSPAGVNEETQYF
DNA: TGTGCCAGCAGCCCAGCGGGGGTAAATGAAGAGACCCAGTACTTC

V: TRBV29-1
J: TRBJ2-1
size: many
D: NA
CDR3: CSVERSYNEQFF
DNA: TGCAGCGTTGAACGGAGCTACAATGAGCAGTTCTTC

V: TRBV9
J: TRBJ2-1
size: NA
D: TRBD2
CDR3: CASSPIGRASYNEQFF
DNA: TGTGCCAGCAGCCCCATTGGGAGGGCCTCCTACAATGAGCAGTTCTTC

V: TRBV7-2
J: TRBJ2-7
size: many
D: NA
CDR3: CASSLGGSGSYEQYF
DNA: TGTGCCAGCAGCTTAGGGGGAAGCGGGTCCTACGAGCAGTACTTC

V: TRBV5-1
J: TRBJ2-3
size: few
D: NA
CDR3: CASSLTRKDSLSF
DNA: TGCGCCAGCAGCTTGACCAGGAAAGACAGCCTTTCTTTT

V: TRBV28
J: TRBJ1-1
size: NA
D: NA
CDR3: CASSPQGFNTEAFF
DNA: TGTGCCAGCAGTCCTCAGGGATTTAACACTGAAGCTTTCTTT

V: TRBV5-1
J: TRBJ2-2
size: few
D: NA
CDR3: CASSLVDSPGTGELFF
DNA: TGCGCCAGCAGCTTGGTTGACAGCCCTGGCACCGGGGAGCTGTTTTTT

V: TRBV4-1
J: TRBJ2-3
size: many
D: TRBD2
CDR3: CASSQDKRGHTDTQYF
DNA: TGCGCCAGCAGCCAAGATAAGCGGGGGCACACAGATACGCAGTATTTT

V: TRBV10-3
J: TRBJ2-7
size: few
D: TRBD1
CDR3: CAISGLGQGLTYEQYF
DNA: TGTGCCATCAGTGGGTTGGGACAGGGATTAACCTACGAGCAGTACTTC

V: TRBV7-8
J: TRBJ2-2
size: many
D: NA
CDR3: CASSPRWTGELFF
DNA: TGTGCCAGCAGCCCTCGTTGGACCGGGGAGCTGTTTTTT

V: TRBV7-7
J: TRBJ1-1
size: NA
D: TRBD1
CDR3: CASRQGPNTEAFF
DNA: TGTGCTAGCAGACAGGGCCCGAACACTGAAGCTTTCTTT

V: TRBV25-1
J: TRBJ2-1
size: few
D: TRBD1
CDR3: CASSLFGTGPYNEQFF
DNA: TGTGCCAGCAGTCTCTTCGGGACAGGCCCCTACAATGAGCAGTTCTTC

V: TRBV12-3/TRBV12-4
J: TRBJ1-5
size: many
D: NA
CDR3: CASSLVESNQPQHF
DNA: TGTGCCAGCAGTTTGGTGGAGAGCAATCAGCCCCAGCATTTT

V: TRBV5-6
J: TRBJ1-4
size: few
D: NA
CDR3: CASSLLTLGGGNEKLFF
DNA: TGTGCCAGCAGCTTGTTGACGCTAGGTGGGGGTAATGAAAAACTGTTTTTT